The rows below give T cell receptor beta chains drawn from one sample of a study of CD8 T cells in ankylosing spondylitis. TCRdb analysed the 5' RACE reads with MiXCR anew, one entry per CDR3 protein. Of about 250,000 distinct CDR3 sequences listed, roughly 32% are singletons. Sequenced: blood, either unsorted or a sorted T cell fraction (not recorded which). The receptor set was obtained from a male donor with ankylosing spondylitis or in good health (not recorded which). Each CDR3 is given with its conserved first and last residue. Fields, in order: CDR3 protein, CDR3 DNA, J gene, D gene, V gene, clone size. D genes are given only for firm matches. The listing skips clone size in some rows; elsewhere it reads once, few, many or a size class.

CDR3aa: CASSYDDRGSGELFF
CDR3nt: TGTGCCAGCAGCTATGACGACAGGGGTTCCGGGGAGCTGTTTTTT
j_gene: TRBJ2-2
d_gene: TRBD1
v_gene: TRBV7-9
abundance: NA

CDR3aa: CATSTSEKLYNEQFF
CDR3nt: TGTGCCACCAGCACGAGCGAGAAATTATACAATGAGCAGTTCTTC
j_gene: TRBJ2-1
d_gene: NA
v_gene: TRBV15
abundance: few

CDR3aa: CSLETAMGKGSQYF
CDR3nt: TGCAGCCTAGAGACAGCTATGGGGAAGGGATCCCAGTACTTC
j_gene: TRBJ2-5
d_gene: NA
v_gene: TRBV20-1
abundance: NA

CDR3aa: CASSYSAFVETEAFF
CDR3nt: TGTGCCAGCAGTTACTCGGCCTTCGTGGAGACTGAAGCTTTCTTT
j_gene: TRBJ1-1
d_gene: NA
v_gene: TRBV6-5
abundance: NA

CDR3aa: CASSYQGLAGAADTQYF
CDR3nt: TGTGCCAGCAGTTACCAGGGACTAGCGGGGGCGGCAGATACGCAGTATTTT
j_gene: TRBJ2-3
d_gene: TRBD2
v_gene: TRBV6-5
abundance: few

CDR3aa: CSATHGSTDTQYF
CDR3nt: TGCAGTGCAACCCATGGAAGCACAGATACGCAGTATTTT
j_gene: TRBJ2-3
d_gene: NA
v_gene: TRBV20-1
abundance: few

CDR3aa: CASSREGRTDTQYF
CDR3nt: TGTGCCAGCAGCCGAGAGGGACGCACAGATACGCAGTATTTT
j_gene: TRBJ2-3
d_gene: NA
v_gene: TRBV7-8
abundance: few

CDR3aa: CASSQDRRYNTEAFF
CDR3nt: TGCGCCAGCAGCCAAGATCGCAGGTACAACACTGAAGCTTTCTTT
j_gene: TRBJ1-1
d_gene: NA
v_gene: TRBV4-1
abundance: NA

CDR3aa: CSVQSGWVGGGGEQFF
CDR3nt: TGCAGCGTTCAGAGTGGCTGGGTGGGGGGGGGCGGAGAGCAGTTCTTC
j_gene: TRBJ2-1
d_gene: NA
v_gene: TRBV29-1
abundance: NA

CDR3aa: CASSLARIPGANVLTF
CDR3nt: TGTGCCAGCAGCTTGGCTCGGATCCCTGGGGCCAACGTCCTGACTTTC
j_gene: TRBJ2-6
d_gene: NA
v_gene: TRBV5-5
abundance: NA

CDR3aa: CASSLTGGGSPLHF
CDR3nt: TGTGCCAGCAGTTTAACGGGGGGTGGTTCACCCCTCCACTTT
j_gene: TRBJ1-6
d_gene: NA
v_gene: TRBV6-5
abundance: NA

CDR3aa: CACSRDGTVGLQETQYF
CDR3nt: TGTGCCTGTAGTAGAGATGGGACCGTGGGGTTACAAGAGACCCAGTACTTC
j_gene: TRBJ2-5
d_gene: NA
v_gene: TRBV12-3/TRBV12-4
abundance: NA

CDR3aa: CSADGLADETQYF
CDR3nt: TGCAGTGCCGACGGACTAGCAGACGAGACCCAGTACTTC
j_gene: TRBJ2-5
d_gene: TRBD2
v_gene: TRBV20-1
abundance: few

CDR3aa: CSARGRTNGNTIYF
CDR3nt: TGCAGTGCTAGAGGACGGACTAATGGAAACACCATATATTTT
j_gene: TRBJ1-3
d_gene: NA
v_gene: TRBV20-1
abundance: few

CDR3aa: CASSRARGELLYGYTF
CDR3nt: TGCGCCAGCAGCCGTGCCCGAGGGGAATTATTGTATGGCTACACCTTC
j_gene: TRBJ1-2
d_gene: NA
v_gene: TRBV5-1
abundance: once

CDR3aa: CSARRQGARDTQYF
CDR3nt: TGCAGTGCTAGAAGACAGGGCGCAAGAGATACGCAGTATTTT
j_gene: TRBJ2-3
d_gene: TRBD1
v_gene: TRBV20-1
abundance: NA

CDR3aa: CSAGHRADEQYF
CDR3nt: TGCAGCGCCGGCCACAGGGCCGACGAGCAGTACTTC
j_gene: TRBJ2-7
d_gene: NA
v_gene: TRBV29-1
abundance: many

CDR3aa: CASSLPGGSTDTQYF
CDR3nt: TGTGCCAGCAGTTTACCGGGGGGAAGCACAGATACGCAGTATTTT
j_gene: TRBJ2-3
d_gene: TRBD2
v_gene: TRBV27
abundance: NA

CDR3aa: CASNPTGEGELFF
CDR3nt: TGTGCCAGCAACCCTACAGGGGAAGGGGAGCTGTTTTTT
j_gene: TRBJ2-2
d_gene: TRBD1
v_gene: TRBV12-3/TRBV12-4
abundance: NA

CDR3aa: CAISGRSGEGFGYTF
CDR3nt: TGTGCCATCAGTGGTAGGTCAGGGGAAGGATTTGGCTACACCTTC
j_gene: TRBJ1-2
d_gene: NA
v_gene: TRBV10-3
abundance: few

CDR3aa: CASSQGGWGTDTQYF
CDR3nt: TGTGCCAGCAGCCAAGGGGGGTGGGGCACAGATACGCAGTATTTT
j_gene: TRBJ2-3
d_gene: NA
v_gene: TRBV3-1
abundance: NA

CDR3aa: CSARGDWILGEQYF
CDR3nt: TGCAGTGCTAGAGGAGACTGGATACTTGGCGAGCAGTACTTC
j_gene: TRBJ2-7
d_gene: NA
v_gene: TRBV20-1
abundance: many

CDR3aa: CSVVEYADTQYF
CDR3nt: TGCAGCGTTGTGGAGTATGCAGATACGCAGTATTTT
j_gene: TRBJ2-3
d_gene: NA
v_gene: TRBV29-1
abundance: NA

CDR3aa: CATVYSYTQYF
CDR3nt: TGTGCCACCGTATACTCATATACGCAGTATTTT
j_gene: TRBJ2-3
d_gene: NA
v_gene: TRBV25-1
abundance: NA

CDR3aa: CASSLDSDLGYEQYF
CDR3nt: TGTGCCAGCAGCTTAGATTCGGACTTAGGCTACGAGCAGTACTTC
j_gene: TRBJ2-7
d_gene: NA
v_gene: TRBV7-2
abundance: NA

CDR3aa: CASSFGDRGRDTQYF
CDR3nt: TGCGCCAGCAGCTTTGGGGACAGGGGGCGAGATACGCAGTATTTT
j_gene: TRBJ2-3
d_gene: TRBD1
v_gene: TRBV5-1
abundance: NA

CDR3aa: CASSLGSGGFLSTDTQYF
CDR3nt: TGTGCCAGCAGCTTAGGTAGCGGGGGGTTCCTTAGCACAGATACGCAGTATTTT
j_gene: TRBJ2-3
d_gene: TRBD2
v_gene: TRBV7-6
abundance: once

CDR3aa: CASSLVPGTGYYGYTF
CDR3nt: TGTGCCAGCAGTTTAGTCCCTGGGACAGGGTACTATGGCTACACCTTC
j_gene: TRBJ1-2
d_gene: TRBD1
v_gene: TRBV12-3/TRBV12-4
abundance: few

CDR3aa: CASSPGGGNTEAFF
CDR3nt: TGTGCCAGCAGTCCAGGGGGCGGGAACACTGAAGCTTTCTTT
j_gene: TRBJ1-1
d_gene: TRBD1
v_gene: TRBV6-1
abundance: few

CDR3aa: CAISESTSGGSGEQYF
CDR3nt: TGTGCCATCAGTGAGTCGACTAGCGGGGGGTCTGGAGAGCAGTACTTC
j_gene: TRBJ2-7
d_gene: TRBD2
v_gene: TRBV10-3
abundance: NA

CDR3aa: CASSLVGLTGELFF
CDR3nt: TGTGCCAGCAGTTTAGTAGGGTTGACCGGGGAGCTGTTTTTT
j_gene: TRBJ2-2
d_gene: NA
v_gene: TRBV12-3/TRBV12-4
abundance: NA

CDR3aa: CASSLPERIEQYF
CDR3nt: TGCGCCAGCAGCTTGCCCGAACGGATAGAGCAGTACTTC
j_gene: TRBJ2-7
d_gene: NA
v_gene: TRBV5-1
abundance: few

CDR3aa: CASSHPEELGEKLFF
CDR3nt: TGTGCCAGCAGTCACCCCGAGGAGTTGGGCGAAAAACTGTTTTTT
j_gene: TRBJ1-4
d_gene: NA
v_gene: TRBV7-6
abundance: few

CDR3aa: CASSPQANTGELFF
CDR3nt: TGTGCCAGCAGCCCTCAAGCGAACACCGGGGAGCTGTTTTTT
j_gene: TRBJ2-2
d_gene: NA
v_gene: TRBV7-3
abundance: NA

CDR3aa: CASSPGGIEQFF
CDR3nt: TGTGCCAGCAGTCCAGGAGGCATTGAGCAGTTCTTC
j_gene: TRBJ2-1
d_gene: NA
v_gene: TRBV4-2
abundance: few

CDR3aa: CASRPGQGLSDTQYF
CDR3nt: TGTGCCAGCAGACCGGGACAGGGTTTGTCAGATACGCAGTATTTT
j_gene: TRBJ2-3
d_gene: TRBD1
v_gene: TRBV28
abundance: NA

CDR3aa: CSARGGLGNEQFF
CDR3nt: TGCAGTGCTAGAGGGGGCTTGGGCAATGAGCAGTTCTTC
j_gene: TRBJ2-1
d_gene: NA
v_gene: TRBV20-1
abundance: few

CDR3aa: CASSLTGADTQYF
CDR3nt: TGTGCCAGCAGCTTAACCGGGGCAGATACGCAGTATTTT
j_gene: TRBJ2-3
d_gene: NA
v_gene: TRBV7-6
abundance: NA

CDR3aa: CASSLGGGMSTDTQYF
CDR3nt: TGCGCCAGCAGCTTGGGCGGCGGGATGAGCACAGATACGCAGTATTTT
j_gene: TRBJ2-3
d_gene: NA
v_gene: TRBV5-1
abundance: NA

CDR3aa: CASSERPIYNEQFF
CDR3nt: TGTGCCAGCAGCGAGCGACCGATATACAATGAGCAGTTCTTC
j_gene: TRBJ2-1
d_gene: NA
v_gene: TRBV9
abundance: NA

CDR3aa: CASSAGGNSYNSPLHF
CDR3nt: TGTGCCAGCAGCGCTGGGGGAAACTCCTATAATTCACCCCTCCACTTT
j_gene: TRBJ1-6
d_gene: NA
v_gene: TRBV9
abundance: few

CDR3aa: CSARTGGTDTQYF
CDR3nt: TGCAGCGCACGGACAGGAGGCACAGATACGCAGTATTTT
j_gene: TRBJ2-3
d_gene: TRBD1
v_gene: TRBV20-1
abundance: many

CDR3aa: CASSITGAGELFF
CDR3nt: TGCGCCAGCAGCATAACAGGGGCCGGGGAGCTGTTTTTT
j_gene: TRBJ2-2
d_gene: TRBD1
v_gene: TRBV5-1
abundance: NA

CDR3aa: CATSDPTSGARNEQFF
CDR3nt: TGTGCCACCAGTGACCCGACTAGCGGGGCCCGCAATGAGCAGTTCTTC
j_gene: TRBJ2-1
d_gene: TRBD2
v_gene: TRBV24-1
abundance: NA

CDR3aa: CSVEDLSSLGQGENIQYF
CDR3nt: TGCAGCGTTGAAGATCTTTCCTCCTTGGGACAGGGGGAAAACATTCAGTACTTC
j_gene: TRBJ2-4
d_gene: TRBD1
v_gene: TRBV29-1
abundance: few

CDR3aa: CASNRRDRVFNEQFF
CDR3nt: TGTGCCAGCAACCGCCGGGACAGGGTCTTCAATGAGCAGTTCTTC
j_gene: TRBJ2-1
d_gene: TRBD1
v_gene: TRBV12-3/TRBV12-4
abundance: NA

CDR3aa: CASSRKGRQNTEAFF
CDR3nt: TGTGCCAGCAGCCGCAAGGGACGGCAGAACACTGAAGCTTTCTTT
j_gene: TRBJ1-1
d_gene: NA
v_gene: TRBV13
abundance: NA

CDR3aa: CASSLTPLETQYF
CDR3nt: TGTGCCAGCAGTTTAACTCCTTTGGAGACCCAGTACTTC
j_gene: TRBJ2-5
d_gene: NA
v_gene: TRBV27
abundance: NA

CDR3aa: CASRRSTVNTEAFF
CDR3nt: TGTGCCAGCAGACGTTCGACGGTGAACACTGAAGCTTTCTTT
j_gene: TRBJ1-1
d_gene: NA
v_gene: TRBV5-4
abundance: few

CDR3aa: CACAPSTDTQYF
CDR3nt: TGTGCCTGCGCACCAAGCACAGATACGCAGTATTTT
j_gene: TRBJ2-3
d_gene: NA
v_gene: TRBV12-3/TRBV12-4
abundance: NA

CDR3aa: CASSDEGLAPDEQYF
CDR3nt: TGTGCCAGCAGCGACGAGGGACTTGCTCCCGACGAGCAGTACTTC
j_gene: TRBJ2-7
d_gene: NA
v_gene: TRBV6-1
abundance: many

CDR3aa: CATSREGVSYEQYF
CDR3nt: TGTGCCACCAGCAGAGAGGGGGTGTCTTACGAGCAGTACTTC
j_gene: TRBJ2-7
d_gene: NA
v_gene: TRBV15
abundance: NA

CDR3aa: CASSQDWGTSYTDTQYF
CDR3nt: TGCGCCAGCAGCCAAGATTGGGGGACTAGCTACACAGATACGCAGTATTTT
j_gene: TRBJ2-3
d_gene: TRBD2
v_gene: TRBV4-1
abundance: NA

CDR3aa: CASSQVFSGTDTQYF
CDR3nt: TGTGCCAGCAGCCAAGTCTTCAGCGGGACAGATACGCAGTATTTT
j_gene: TRBJ2-3
d_gene: NA
v_gene: TRBV4-2
abundance: NA

CDR3aa: CASRGQRRGARSTDTQYF
CDR3nt: TGTGCCAGCAGGGGCCAGAGGCGGGGGGCCAGAAGCACAGATACGCAGTATTTT
j_gene: TRBJ2-3
d_gene: TRBD2
v_gene: TRBV7-8
abundance: once

CDR3aa: CASSLRAYGPSTDTQYF
CDR3nt: TGCGCCAGCAGCCTCCGAGCGTATGGGCCGAGCACAGATACGCAGTATTTT
j_gene: TRBJ2-3
d_gene: NA
v_gene: TRBV5-1
abundance: NA

CDR3aa: CSASVQAAYEQYF
CDR3nt: TGCAGTGCTAGTGTTCAGGCAGCCTACGAGCAGTACTTC
j_gene: TRBJ2-7
d_gene: NA
v_gene: TRBV20-1
abundance: NA

CDR3aa: CASSSQNTADTQYF
CDR3nt: TGTGCCAGCAGCTCCCAGAATACCGCAGATACGCAGTATTTT
j_gene: TRBJ2-3
d_gene: NA
v_gene: TRBV7-6
abundance: few

CDR3aa: CASSLQDRGHGEQYF
CDR3nt: TGTGCCAGCAGCTTACAGGACAGGGGGCACGGCGAGCAGTACTTC
j_gene: TRBJ2-7
d_gene: TRBD1
v_gene: TRBV7-8
abundance: NA

CDR3aa: CSADTTGFNEQFF
CDR3nt: TGCAGCGCAGACACCACAGGGTTCAATGAGCAGTTCTTC
j_gene: TRBJ2-1
d_gene: NA
v_gene: TRBV29-1
abundance: few